The rows below give T cell receptor beta chains drawn from one sample of a study of blood T cell repertoires in COVID-19. Assay used: immunoSEQ multiplex PCR; TCRdb lists only in-frame clones, some missing. The sample includes 250,000 to 300,000 clones, under 90% of them seen just once. Sequencing used peripheral blood. The receptors stem from a woman in her fifties or sixties with active or convalescent COVID-19. Both conserved end residues are part of each CDR3. Fields, in order: D gene, clone size, J gene, V gene, CDR3 DNA, CDR3 protein. The D gene is left open where the match is weak. Rows give clone size only sometimes, using once, few, many, or a class for an expanded clone.

>NA|few|TRBJ2-5|TRBV7-2
TGTGCCAGCAGCCAGGGGCCTAGACTCCAAGAGACCCAGTACTTC
CASSQGPRLQETQYF
>NA|NA|TRBJ2-5|TRBV18
TGTGCCAGCTCGCTACCGAATAGGGGCGCGGAGACCCAGTACTTC
CASSLPNRGAETQYF
>TRBD1|NA|TRBJ2-6|TRBV7-3
TGTGCCAGCCGAAAATCGACAGGGGCTGGGGCCAACGTCCTGACTTTC
CASRKSTGAGANVLTF
>TRBD1|NA|TRBJ1-2|TRBV5-5
TGTGCCAGCAGCTTGGGAGGTCCGGGACAGGGAATCTATGGCTACACCTTC
CASSLGGPGQGIYGYTF
>NA|NA|TRBJ2-7|TRBV19
TGTGCCAGTAGTAACGCCCCCTACTTGAACGAGCAGTACTTC
CASSNAPYLNEQYF
>NA|NA|TRBJ1-2|TRBV7-2
TGTGCCAGCAGCACGCATCTAGGTGGCTACACCTTC
CASSTHLGGYTF
>NA|NA|TRBJ1-1|TRBV18
TGTGCCAGCCCCGTCATTCCAGGGGCCACTGAAGCTTTCTTT
CASPVIPGATEAFF
>TRBD1|NA|TRBJ1-5|TRBV19
TGTGCCAGTACAGGGGGTCAGCCCCAGCATTTT
CASTGGQPQHF
>TRBD1|NA|TRBJ1-2|TRBV11-2
TGTGCCAGCAGCCTTGACAGGGCCTATGGCTACACCTTC
CASSLDRAYGYTF
>NA|NA|TRBJ2-1|TRBV6-5
TGTGCCAGCAGTTACGGTCAGTACAATGAGCAGTTCTTC
CASSYGQYNEQFF
>NA|NA|TRBJ2-3|TRBV5-1
TGCGCCAGCAGCTTGTGGGGAGATCCCACAGATACGCAGTATTTT
CASSLWGDPTDTQYF
>NA|few|TRBJ2-7|TRBV20-1
TGCAGTGCTAGACAGGGCTACGAGCAGTACTTC
CSARQGYEQYF
>NA|once|TRBJ1-2|TRBV7-9
TGTGCCAGCAGCTTCTACAGGGAAGGCTACACCTTC
CASSFYREGYTF
>TRBD2|NA|TRBJ2-1|TRBV11-2
TGTGCCAGCAGCCGCCTAGCGGGGGGGTACAATGAGCAGTTCTTC
CASSRLAGGYNEQFF